This T cell receptor (beta chain) was observed in a study of T cell changes during pregnancy in multiple sclerosis. TCRdb's copy holds only in-frame clones and misses some; the assay was immunoSEQ multiplex PCR. Of 40,000 or so clones listed, 91% are singletons. Germline V gene sequence: CDR1 LGHNA, CDR2 YNFKEQ. Trimming at V came to 0 bases and at J to 3 bases, leaving 5 bases not matched to a gene. CDR3 length: 15 residues. The clonotype comes from a female donor with multiple sclerosis, enrolled in a pregnancy study. Source: CD8+ T cells from peripheral blood mononuclear cells, taken in the second trimester of pregnancy. The V and J genes are TRBV4-2 and TRBJ2-7; 7 bases are shared with TRBD2. This CDR3 is CASSQEPAGSYEQYF. Here the CDR3 DNA reads TGTGCCAGCAGCCAAGAGCCAGCGGGAAGCTACGAGCAGTACTTC.